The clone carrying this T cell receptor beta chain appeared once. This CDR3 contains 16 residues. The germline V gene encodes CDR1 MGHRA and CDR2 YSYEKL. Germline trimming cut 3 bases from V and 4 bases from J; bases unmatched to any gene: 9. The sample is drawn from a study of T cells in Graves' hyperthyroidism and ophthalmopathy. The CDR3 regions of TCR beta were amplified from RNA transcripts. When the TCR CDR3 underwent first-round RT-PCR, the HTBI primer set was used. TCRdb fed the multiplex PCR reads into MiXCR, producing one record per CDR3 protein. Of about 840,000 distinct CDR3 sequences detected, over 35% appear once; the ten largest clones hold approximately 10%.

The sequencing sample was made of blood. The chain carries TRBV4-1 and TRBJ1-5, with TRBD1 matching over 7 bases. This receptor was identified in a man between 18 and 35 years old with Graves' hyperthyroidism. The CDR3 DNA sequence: TGCGCCAGCAGCCAGATGGGAGGACAGGTGAATCAGCCCCAGCATTTT. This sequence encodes CASSQMGGQVNQPQHF.